These T cell receptor beta chains were read from a single sample in a study of T-cell reconstitution after alpha-beta-depleted transplantation in children. Via MiXCR, TCRdb re-called the PCR reads, giving one row per CDR3 protein. This sample carries approximately 520,000 distinct CDR3 sequences, about an eighth of them seen once, and the ten largest clones take 11% to 15%. This specimen consisted of PBMCs, mostly from graft donor cells, obtained 180 days after TCRalphabeta/CD19-depleted stem cell transplant. These receptors came from a female patient aged 2-10 years who had a stem cell transplant for aplastic anemia, so the T cells may come from the graft donor. Both conserved end residues are part of each CDR3. The D gene is left open where the match is weak. Size is omitted from some rows. Given values are once, few, many or a class for expanded clones.

size	V	D	J	DNA	CDR3
.	TRBV13	.	TRBJ2-1	TGTGCCAGCAGGGGAACGTCGGATGAGCAGTTCTTC	CASRGTSDEQFF
.	TRBV6-5	.	TRBJ2-3	TGTGCCAGCAGTTACTCGACGGGGGAGTTCCCCACAGATACGCAGTATTTT	CASSYSTGEFPTDTQYF
few	TRBV29-1	.	TRBJ1-1	TGCAGCGGCGGACAGTGGGACACTGAAGCTTTCTTT	CSGGQWDTEAFF
.	TRBV20-1	TRBD2	TRBJ2-1	TGCAGTGCCCCTCAGGGCGGGAGAAGGTCGTCCTACAATGAGCAGTTCTTC	CSAPQGGRRSSYNEQFF
many	TRBV6-1	TRBD2	TRBJ2-1	TGTGCCAGCAGTCGTACTAGCGGTACCTACAATGAGCAGTTCTTC	CASSRTSGTYNEQFF
few	TRBV28	.	TRBJ1-5	TGTGCCAGCAGTCCCTCGGCGGGATCAGGGCCCCAGCATTTT	CASSPSAGSGPQHF
.	TRBV4-3	TRBD2	TRBJ2-3	TGCGCCAGCAGCCGAATAGCGGGCGGATGGGTGGCAGATACGCAGTATTTT	CASSRIAGGWVADTQYF
.	TRBV4-3	TRBD2	TRBJ2-3	TGCGCCAGCAGCCTAAAGTCCGGGACTAGCGGGAGATTCGATACGCAGTATTTT	CASSLKSGTSGRFDTQYF
.	TRBV20-1	TRBD2	TRBJ2-1	TGCAGTGCTAGTGGGGGAATGACTAGCGGGAGTTATTCCTACAATGAGCAGTTCTTC	CSASGGMTSGSYSYNEQFF
few	TRBV6-2/TRBV6-3	.	TRBJ2-3	TGTGCCAGCAGCTCCCTCGGCGGGAGCACAGATACGCAGTATTTT	CASSSLGGSTDTQYF
many	TRBV5-1	.	TRBJ2-3	TGCGCCAGCAGCTCGACAGACACAGATACGCAGTATTTT	CASSSTDTDTQYF
few	TRBV29-1	TRBD1	TRBJ1-1	TGCAGCGTTGGGACAGGGAGTTTGGACACTGAAGCTTTCTTT	CSVGTGSLDTEAFF
few	TRBV7-2	.	TRBJ2-6	TGTGCCAGCAGTTTTCCCAGCTCTGGGGCCAACGTCCTGACTTTC	CASSFPSSGANVLTF
.	TRBV9	TRBD2	TRBJ2-1	TGTGCCAGCAGCGCCGAGACTAGCGGGAAGAACAATGAGCAGTTCTTC	CASSAETSGKNNEQFF
few	TRBV28	TRBD1	TRBJ2-1	TGTGCCAGCAGACCTGCCGGCGGGACAGGGGTAAATGAGCAGTTCTTC	CASRPAGGTGVNEQFF
many	TRBV14	TRBD1	TRBJ2-7	TGTGCCAGCGGGACAGGGGGTTCCTACGAGCAGTACTTC	CASGTGGSYEQYF
.	TRBV29-1	.	TRBJ1-1	TGCAGCGTTGAAGGCTACGGGGGAACTGAAGCTTTCTTT	CSVEGYGGTEAFF
few	TRBV4-3	TRBD2	TRBJ2-5	TGCGCCAGCAGCCGAAGTAAGCGGGGCCAAGAGACCCAGTACTTC	CASSRSKRGQETQYF
many	TRBV12-3/TRBV12-4	.	TRBJ1-2	TGTGCCAGCAAACACATACTTAACTATGGCTACACCTTC	CASKHILNYGYTF
few	TRBV7-6	TRBD1	TRBJ1-2	TGTGCCAGCAGCTTAGAGGTTTCTACGGACAGGGGAGGATATGGCTACACCTTC	CASSLEVSTDRGGYGYTF
many	TRBV29-1	.	TRBJ2-2	TGCAGCGTTATTGGGCAGAACACCGGGGAGCTGTTTTTT	CSVIGQNTGELFF
few	TRBV12-3/TRBV12-4	.	TRBJ2-2	TGTGCCAGCAGTTTCGACGGGGTCACCGGGGAGCTGTTTTTT	CASSFDGVTGELFF
many	TRBV9	.	TRBJ2-7	TGTGCCAGCAGCAAAAGCGGCAGGGGGGACTACGAGCAGTACTTC	CASSKSGRGDYEQYF
few	TRBV5-1	.	TRBJ1-1	TGCGCCAGCAGCGGGACCTCCTGGAACACTGAAGCTTTCTTT	CASSGTSWNTEAFF
many	TRBV29-1	TRBD1	TRBJ2-7	TGCAGCGTTTGGACAGGGAGCTCCTACGAGCAGTACTTC	CSVWTGSSYEQYF
many	TRBV15	TRBD1	TRBJ2-1	TGTGCCACCAGCAGTGGACAGGGATCTAATGAGCAGTTCTTC	CATSSGQGSNEQFF
.	TRBV7-9	TRBD2	TRBJ2-1	TGTGCCAGCAGCTTAGCCGGGACTAGCCATGAGCAGTTCTTC	CASSLAGTSHEQFF
.	TRBV5-6	TRBD2	TRBJ2-1	TGTGCCAGCACTCCGGGACTAACTAGCTCCTACAATGAGCAGTTCTTC	CASTPGLTSSYNEQFF
.	TRBV10-3	.	TRBJ1-4	TGTGCCATCAGTGAGTCGAGTGGGGCTGATAATGAAAAACTGTTTTTT	CAISESSGADNEKLFF
.	TRBV20-1	.	TRBJ2-3	TGCAGTGCTAGCAAGGGTACAGATACGCAGTATTTT	CSASKGTDTQYF
.	TRBV7-9	.	TRBJ2-5	TGTGCCAGCAGCACCAGACAGGTCCTCCAAGAGACCCAGTACTTC	CASSTRQVLQETQYF
few	TRBV10-3	.	TRBJ2-2	TGTGCCATCAGTGACAGCCTCAGCGGGGAGCTGTTTTTT	CAISDSLSGELFF
.	TRBV6-1	.	TRBJ1-1	TGTGCCAGCAGTGAACTTTGGGGCGAGGGTGAAGCTTTCTTT	CASSELWGEGEAFF
once	TRBV28	TRBD1	TRBJ1-5	TGTGCCAGCAGGTCCGGGACAGGGGGTAATATTTACAATCAGCCCCAGCATTTT	CASRSGTGGNIYNQPQHF
few	TRBV24-1	.	TRBJ2-1	TGTGCCATAGCGGAGGGGTCTTACAATGAGCAGTTCTTC	CAIAEGSYNEQFF
.	TRBV11-3	.	TRBJ1-1	TGTGCCAGCAGCCTTACCTGGGGGACGTCGAACACTGAAGCTTTCTTT	CASSLTWGTSNTEAFF
few	TRBV12-3/TRBV12-4	TRBD1	TRBJ2-1	TGTGCCAGCAGAATATCCCGGGGACAGGGCAGCGGGCCTTCCTACAATGAGCAGTTCTTC	CASRISRGQGSGPSYNEQFF
few	TRBV28	TRBD2	TRBJ2-5	TGTGCCAGCAGCACTAGCGGGAGAGGAGAGACCCAGTACTTC	CASSTSGRGETQYF
.	TRBV5-1	.	TRBJ1-2	TGCGCCAGCAGCCAGGACAGCGAAATCTATGGCTACACCTTC	CASSQDSEIYGYTF
.	TRBV6-5	.	TRBJ2-1	TGTGCCAGCAGCCGGGGTGACGAATACAATGAGCAGTTCTTC	CASSRGDEYNEQFF
few	TRBV20-1	.	TRBJ2-1	TGCAGTGCGCTGGAGATCCTAACGAGCAATGAGCAGTTCTTC	CSALEILTSNEQFF
few	TRBV25-1	.	TRBJ1-2	TGTGCCAGCAGTGAAGTTGCGGTGGGCGGCTACACCTTC	CASSEVAVGGYTF
.	TRBV7-2	.	TRBJ2-1	TGTGCCAGCAGCTTGGAGGCTCAGCAGTTCTTC	CASSLEAQQFF
few	TRBV5-1	.	TRBJ1-1	TGCGCCAGCAGCTGGGCCGGGGACTTCGGGGCTGAAGCTTTCTTT	CASSWAGDFGAEAFF
few	TRBV4-3	.	TRBJ2-1	TGCGCCAGCAGCCAGGAAGACAGCTCACGAAGCAATGAGCAGTTCTTC	CASSQEDSSRSNEQFF
few	TRBV27	TRBD1	TRBJ2-7	TGTGCCAGCAGTTTAGTACAGGGGGCCCTCTACGAGCAGTACTTC	CASSLVQGALYEQYF
few	TRBV28	TRBD1	TRBJ1-6	TGTGCCAGCAGCTTAACAGGGGGAGGGCCCTATAATTCACCCCTCCACTTT	CASSLTGGGPYNSPLHF
once	TRBV6-5	.	TRBJ1-5	TGTGCCAGCAGTTACCGACTCGGTCAGCCCCGGCATTTT	CASSYRLGQPRHF
few	TRBV12-5	.	TRBJ2-2	TGTGCTAGTGGTTGGAGTACGGGGCTGTTTTTT	CASGWSTGLFF